The 30 T cell receptor beta chains presented below share a single source sample, sequenced in a study of cytomegalovirus exposure and HLA in healthy donors. Primers included in the PCR were 60 Vbeta and 13 Jbeta primers. Clones were read by immunoSEQ multiplex PCR, and TCRdb kept only the in-frame ones, dropping some. The table shows roughly 160,000 clones, with roughly 79% occurring only once. The specimen was PBMCs. These receptors all come from a woman aged 45-65 years in good health and CMV-seropositive.

This chain uses TRBV7-3 with TRBJ2-7, with 7 bases aligning to TRBD1. CDR1 and CDR2 (germline): SGHTA, FQGTGA. V was pared by 1 base and J by 1 base, with 13 bases of the junction left unmatched. The CDR3 sequence is 18 residues long. CDR3 in DNA: TGTGCCAGCAGCTTAATCCTCAGCAGGACAGGAGATTCCTACGAGCAGTACTTC. This sequence encodes CASSLILSRTGDSYEQYF.

This sequence joins TRBV9 and TRBJ2-1; 7 bases are shared with TRBD2. V was pared by 4 bases and J by 6 bases, with 10 bases of the junction left unmatched. Per the germline V gene, CDR1 is SGDLS and CDR2 is YYNGEE. The CDR3 is made up of 15 amino acids. For the CDR3, the DNA is TGTGCCAGCAGCCCGATGGTGGGGGGGAGCAATGAGCAGTTCTTC. Translated, it gives CASSPMVGGSNEQFF.

V is TRBV29-1 and J is TRBJ1-2; 8 positions match TRBD1. This CDR3 region has 13 residues. V shed 5 bases, J shed 1 base, and the junction held 3 bases outside the gene matches. Per germline, CDR1 SQVTM and CDR2 ANQGSEA. The CDR3 loop reads CSVSTGDNYGYTF. The CDR3 DNA sequence: TGCAGCGTTTCGACAGGGGATAACTATGGCTACACCTTC.

V gene TRBV5-1 combines with J gene TRBJ1-3; the match to TRBD1 covers 9 bases. V lost 3 bases to trimming and J lost 0 bases; unmatched junction nucleotides: 13. The CDR3 is 19 residues long. Germline CDR1 SGHRS, CDR2 YFSETQ. Here the CDR3 DNA reads TGCGCCAGCAGCTCCGGGACAGGGATTGACTTTGGCTCTGGAAACACCATATATTTT. It specifies CASSSGTGIDFGSGNTIYF.

The chain employs TRBV4-1 and TRBJ2-1; D perhaps matches TRBD2 (6 bases). The CDR3 runs to 15 residues. The germline V gene has CDR1 MGHRA and CDR2 YSYEKL. The V end was cut by 4 bases, the J end by 8 bases, with 18 bases between. The DNA of the CDR3 is TGCGCCAGCAGCCGACTGCCCACTAGCAGCGATGAGCAGTTCTTC. It yields the protein CASSRLPTSSDEQFF.

This clone is a singleton in its sample. The V and J genes are TRBV30 and TRBJ2-7; TRBD1 matches 7 bases. CDR3 size: 14 residues. Germline V CDR1 and CDR2: GTSNPN, SVGIG (reference sequence). J lost 3 bases, V lost 0 bases, and 5 bases had no gene match. The CDR3 nucleotides are TGTGCCTGGAGTGTAGGGACAGTCGGCTACGAGCAGTACTTC. It codes for CAWSVGTVGYEQYF. The full variable domain, its missing parts supplied by reference TRBV30 and TRBJ2-7, is SQTIHQWPATLVQPVGSPLSLECTVEGTSNPNLYWYRQAAGRGLQLLFYSVGIGQISSEVPQNLSASRPQDRQFILSSKKLLLSDSGFYLCAWSVGTVGYEQYFGPGTRLTVT.

The chain recombines TRBV25-1 with TRBJ1-1, with 7 positions matching TRBD1. Germline V gene lookup returns CDR1 MGHDK and CDR2 SYGVNS. This CDR3 region has 13 residues. With V trimmed by 3 bases and J by 6 bases, 4 bases remained unmatched. The CDR3 is CASSDHRGPEAFF. The CDR3 DNA follows: TGTGCCAGCAGTGACCACAGGGGACCTGAAGCTTTCTTT.

The chain has TRBV5-4 and TRBJ2-1; a weak D match, TRBD1 (5 bases). Germline CDR1 and CDR2: SGHNT and YYREEE (reference sequence). CDR3 size: 16 residues. With 3 bases removed from V and 2 bases from J, the gap between germline ends came to 15 bases. DNA of the CDR3: TGTGCCAGCAGCTGGGGCGTCCATGGGGCCTACAATGAGCAGTTCTTC. As protein: CASSWGVHGAYNEQFF.

This clone was seen a handful of times. V and J are TRBV9 and TRBJ2-3, with D possibly matching TRBD2 (6 bases). V dropped 2 bases and J dropped 5 bases, with 15 bases sitting between them. From germline, CDR1 is SGDLS and CDR2 YYNGEE. The CDR3 has 15 amino acids. This CDR3 reads CASSVGLRAEDTQYF. The CDR3 coding sequence is TGTGCCAGCAGCGTGGGACTGCGGGCGGAAGATACGCAGTATTTT.

There are a few counts of this clone. The rearrangement joins TRBV19 to TRBJ1-3, with D perhaps matching TRBD1 (5 bases). Germline CDR1 is LNHDA and CDR2 is SQIVND (reference sequence). V was clipped by 5 bases and J by 0 bases, with 14 bases between them. The CDR3 has 16 residues. This chain's CDR3 is CASSQPIGDSGNTIYF. The CDR3 DNA sequence: TGTGCCAGTAGTCAGCCCATAGGGGACTCTGGAAACACCATATATTTT. The full variable domain, in which reference TRBV19 and TRBJ1-3 provide the parts outside the CDR3, is DGGITQSPKYLFRKEGQNVTLSCEQNLNHDAMYWYRQDPGQGLRLIYYSQIVNDFQKGDIAEGYSVSREKKESFPLTVTSAQKNPTAFYLCASSQPIGDSGNTIYFGEGSWLTVV.

V usage is TRBV10-1 and J usage is TRBJ2-3, with 7 bases aligning to TRBD1. Germline V gene lookup returns CDR1 WNHNN and CDR2 SYGVQD (reference sequence). Trimming cost V 6 bases and J 5 bases; bases outside gene matches: 8. The CDR3 is made up of 14 amino acids. The CDR3 sequence is CASSRDSAKDTQYF. The CDR3 DNA reads as TGCGCCAGCAGCCGGGACAGTGCTAAAGATACGCAGTATTTT.

This clone was counted between two and nine times. This sequence joins TRBV5-4 and TRBJ2-6; possibly TRBD1 for D (6 bases). V lost 2 bases to trimming and J lost 2 bases, with 8 bases between them. This CDR3 region has 15 residues. The germline V gene has CDR1 SGHNT and CDR2 YYREEE (reference sequence). The DNA for the CDR3 is TGTGCCAGCAGCTTACAGGGTGCTGGGGCCAACGTCCTGACTTTC. This encodes CASSLQGAGANVLTF.

The gene calls are TRBV28 and TRBJ1-5; 8 nucleotides agree with TRBD1. The CDR3 runs to 15 residues. Germline V gene lookup returns CDR1 MDHEN and CDR2 SYDVKM. Trimming at V came to 2 bases and at J to 2 bases, leaving 2 bases not matched to a gene. The CDR3 region is CASSLQGAGNQPQHF. Here the CDR3 DNA reads TGTGCCAGCAGTTTACAGGGGGCGGGCAATCAGCCCCAGCATTTT.

J is TRBJ2-5 and V is TRBV7-3; D is perhaps TRBD1 (6 bases). The CDR3 loop spans 13 amino acids. The germline V gene has CDR1 SGHTA and CDR2 FQGTGA. The V and J ends lost 4 bases and 2 bases respectively, with 8 bases between them. The CDR3 sequence is CASSSDSQETQYF. The CDR3 DNA reads as TGTGCCAGCAGCTCGGACAGTCAAGAGACCCAGTACTTC.

This clone has just one count. V usage is TRBV7-9 and J usage is TRBJ2-2, with 7 bases identical to TRBD1. V trimming: 5 bases; J trimming: 3 bases; junction bases outside the gene matches: 9. CDR3 length: 16 residues. Per germline, CDR1 SEHNR and CDR2 FQNEAQ (reference sequence). The CDR3 here is CASSPRQGTDTGELFF. The CDR3 DNA sequence: TGTGCCAGCAGCCCAAGACAGGGAACGGACACCGGGGAGCTGTTTTTT.

The table lists this clone with a count of one. This rearrangement joins TRBV7-2 to TRBJ1-1; D might be TRBD1 (5 bases). This CDR3 region has 14 residues. With 0 bases removed from V and 1 base from J, the gap between germline ends came to 6 bases. Germline V gene sequence: CDR1 SGHTA, CDR2 FQGNSA. CDR3 nucleotide sequence: TGTGCCAGCAGCTTAGCCAGGGCGAACACTGAAGCTTTCTTT. Its translation: CASSLARANTEAFF.

The gene calls are TRBV9 and TRBJ1-2; possibly TRBD1 for D (5 bases). The germline gives CDR1 SGDLS, CDR2 YYNGEE. The V end lost 0 bases, the J end lost 9 bases, and 12 bases lay between the germline ends. CDR3 size: 13 residues. The CDR3 coding sequence is TGTGCCAGCAGCGTAGATCAGGGTGCGAGCTACACCTTC. Protein: CASSVDQGASYTF.

The chain is built from TRBV19 and TRBJ1-5; D gene uncertain. The CDR3 covers 16 residues. Trimming cost V 8 bases and J 2 bases, with 19 bases left between them. The germline V gene encodes CDR1 LNHDA and CDR2 SQIVND (reference sequence). The CDR3 DNA sequence: TGTGCCAGTTCGTTCCGGGCCTCCGGGGGCAATCAGCCCCAGCATTTT. It translates to CASSFRASGGNQPQHF.

The V and J genes are TRBV28 and TRBJ2-3, with a weak D call TRBD1 (6 bases). Germline V lookup: CDR1 MDHEN, CDR2 SYDVKM. The ends were cut back, 3 bases at V and 0 bases at J, with 19 bases in the middle. CDR3 length: 18 residues. CDR3 loop: CASSFVPGHTSSTDTQYF. The CDR3 DNA reads as TGTGCCAGCAGTTTTGTTCCGGGACATACTTCTAGCACAGATACGCAGTATTTT.

Comment on this clone: At one end the junction does not follow the germline gene, possibly because of a read error. The chain recombines TRBV14 with TRBJ2-4; maybe TRBD2 (5 bases). In germline, CDR1 is SGHDN, CDR2 FVKESK. The length of the CDR3 is 16 residues. CDR3 protein: CASSQDTRLAKNSQYF. In DNA, the CDR3 is TGTGCCAGCAGCCAAGATACTCGGCTAGCCAAAAACAGTCAGTACTTC.

The chain employs TRBV19 and TRBJ2-6; 11 nucleotides match TRBD1. In germline, CDR1 is LNHDA, CDR2 SQIVND (reference sequence). The CDR3 is made up of 17 amino acids. V lost 5 bases to trimming and J lost 1 base; unmatched junction nucleotides: 4. The DNA for the CDR3 is TGTGCCAGTAGTCCAGGACAGGGGGCGTCTGGGGCCAACGTCCTGACTTTC. It is translated as CASSPGQGASGANVLTF.

This clone was observed once. The chain carries TRBV19 and TRBJ1-2, with TRBD1 identical over 8 bases. Per the germline V gene, CDR1 is LNHDA and CDR2 is SQIVND (reference sequence). The CDR3 has 16 amino acids. The junction had 15 bases not matched to a gene; V was cut back by 7 bases and J by 5 bases. CDR3 sequence: CASTPNYRGSAYGYTF. The CDR3 bases are TGTGCCAGTACCCCGAACTACAGGGGGTCTGCGTATGGCTACACCTTC. The whole variable domain, filled in from reference TRBV19 and TRBJ1-2, reads DGGITQSPKYLFRKEGQNVTLSCEQNLNHDAMYWYRQDPGQGLRLIYYSQIVNDFQKGDIAEGYSVSREKKESFPLTVTSAQKNPTAFYLCASTPNYRGSAYGYTFGSGTRLTVV.

The chain links TRBV5-6 to TRBJ1-2; TRBD1 matches at 7 bases. The trim removed 0 bases at V and 4 bases at J, leaving 12 bases unmatched. The CDR3 extends over 17 amino acids. Germline V lookup: CDR1 SGHDT, CDR2 YYEEEE. The CDR3 reads CASSLDDREVIIYGYTF. The CDR3 DNA follows: TGTGCCAGCAGCTTGGATGACAGGGAAGTAATAATCTATGGCTACACCTTC.

The chain carries TRBV20-1 and TRBJ2-7; the D gene is possibly TRBD1 (5 bases). CDR1 and CDR2 (germline): DFQATT, SNEGSKA (reference sequence). The CDR3 is 11 amino acids. V was pared by 5 bases and J by 6 bases, with 11 bases between. CDR3 sequence: CSAQGSGEQYF. CDR3 nucleotides: TGCAGTGCTCAGGGCTCCGGCGAGCAGTACTTC.

With regard to this clone: Other DNA sequences within the sample encode an identical CDR3. The chain links TRBV28 to TRBJ2-7; 8 positions match TRBD1. V lost 2 bases, J lost 2 bases, and 11 bases stayed unmatched. The CDR3 has 17 amino acids. Germline V gives CDR1 MDHEN, CDR2 SYDVKM. CDR3 region: CASSLQSKDRATYEQYF. CDR3 sequence (DNA): TGTGCCAGCAGTTTACAGAGTAAGGACAGGGCTACCTACGAGCAGTACTTC.

V gene TRBV5-6 combines with J gene TRBJ2-4, with 9 positions matching TRBD2. After removal of 2 bases from V and 8 bases from J, the junction contained 2 bases not matched to a gene. The CDR3 length is 13 residues. Germline CDR1 is SGHDT and CDR2 is YYEEEE. CDR3 amino acids: CASSFSGSDIQYF. CDR3 nucleotide sequence: TGTGCCAGCAGCTTTAGCGGGAGTGACATTCAGTACTTC.

V usage is TRBV2 and J usage is TRBJ2-5; 10 bases line up with TRBD1. The CDR3 has 14 residues. The germline V gene encodes CDR1 SNHLY and CDR2 FYNNEI. V gave up 5 bases and J gave up 4 bases; unmatched junction bases: 4. The chain's CDR3 is CASSKRTGGETQYF. CDR3 in DNA: TGTGCCAGCAGTAAAAGGACAGGGGGAGAGACCCAGTACTTC. The full variable domain, in which reference TRBV2 and TRBJ2-5 provide the parts outside the CDR3, is EPEVTQTPSHQVTQMGQEVILRCVPISNHLYFYWYRQILGQKVEFLVSFYNNEISEKSEIFDDQFSVERPDGSNFTLKIRSTKLEDSAMYFCASSKRTGGETQYFGPGTRLLVL.

V usage is TRBV27 and J usage is TRBJ2-7, with 7 bases matching TRBD2. Looked up from germline, CDR1 is MNHEY and CDR2 is SMNVEV (reference sequence). J lost 0 bases, V lost 8 bases, and 7 bases had no gene match. The CDR3 has 14 residues. CDR3 sequence: CASREVRDSYEQYF. Written as DNA, the CDR3 is TGTGCCAGCCGGGAGGTGCGGGACTCCTACGAGCAGTACTTC.

The chain couples TRBV7-9 to TRBJ1-6; TRBD1 matches 7 bases. With 1 base clipped from V and 14 bases from J, the junction kept 8 bases outside the gene matches. The CDR3 has 14 residues. Germline CDR1 SEHNR, CDR2 FQNEAQ (reference sequence). The CDR3 DNA follows: TGTGCCAGCAGCTTAGTAGGGGGCATGGACGCCCTCCACTTT. The encoded protein is CASSLVGGMDALHF.

The chain links TRBV7-9 to TRBJ1-1; the D gene is possibly TRBD1 (6 bases). Germline V CDR1 and CDR2: SEHNR, FQNEAQ (reference sequence). The CDR3 has 13 amino acids. V lost 4 bases and J lost 0, with 6 bases in between. CDR3 region: CASSYRVNTEAFF. The CDR3 bases are TGTGCCAGCAGCTACAGGGTGAACACTGAAGCTTTCTTT.